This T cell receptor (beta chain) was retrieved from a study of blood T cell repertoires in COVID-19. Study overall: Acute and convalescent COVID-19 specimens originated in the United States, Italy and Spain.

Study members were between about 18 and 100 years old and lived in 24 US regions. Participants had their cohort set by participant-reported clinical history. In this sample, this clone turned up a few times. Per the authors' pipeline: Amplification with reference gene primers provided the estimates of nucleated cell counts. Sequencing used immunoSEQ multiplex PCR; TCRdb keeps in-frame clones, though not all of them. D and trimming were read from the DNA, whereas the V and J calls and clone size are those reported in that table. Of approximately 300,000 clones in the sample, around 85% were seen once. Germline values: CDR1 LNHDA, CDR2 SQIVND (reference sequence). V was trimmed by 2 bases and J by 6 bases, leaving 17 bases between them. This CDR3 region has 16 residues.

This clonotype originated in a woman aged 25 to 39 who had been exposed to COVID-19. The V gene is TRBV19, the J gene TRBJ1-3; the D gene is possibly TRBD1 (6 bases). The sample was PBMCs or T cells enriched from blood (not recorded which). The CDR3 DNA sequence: TGTGCCAGTAGTATATCCCAGGGGTTTATGGCAAACACCATATATTTT. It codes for CASSISQGFMANTIYF.